Below, one T cell receptor (beta chain) is given with its context. Its antigen is not identified. The CDR3 end falls 3 residues outside the read, so it is completed with the germline J gene. The V end was cut by 3 bases, the J end by 0 bases, with 13 bases between. The CDR3 is 15 residues long. Per the germline V gene, CDR1 is SGHDT and CDR2 is YYEEEE. Using immunoSEQ multiplex PCR, the repertoire was profiled, and TCRdb retains in-frame clones only, with some absent. The sample's table shows some 16,000 clones. These data originate in a study of T cells in women clearing cervical HPV infection. Study background: Donors had HPV16-related CIN3 or worse; 2 had invasive cancer.

The study, taken as a whole, reports: Richness plus V gene abundances separated cases from controls with AUC about 0.8.

The TCR sequence derives from a woman aged 18 to 69 with a cervical HPV16 infection that either progressed to CIN3+ or cleared (not recorded which). Sequenced material: blood buffy coat. The chain recombines TRBV5-6 with TRBJ2-7, with D perhaps matching TRBD1 (5 bases). The CDR3 loop is CASSSLTGHSYEQYF. The part of the CDR3 DNA that was read is TGTGCCAGCAGCTCCTTGACTGGACACTCCTACGAG.